This T cell receptor beta chain was sequenced for a study of T cell responses to AZD1222 COVID-19 vaccine. Study results and caveats: The sample set comprised mostly white British donors with more females, and clonal diversity was possibly underestimated.

The data were produced by immunoSEQ multiplex PCR, yet TCRdb's version contains in-frame clones alone and is incomplete. The sample contains over 110,000 clones, around 92% of which appear only once. The V gene lost 5 bases and the J gene lost 2 bases, with 3 bases spanning the gap. The CDR3 sequence is 10 residues long. Germline CDR1 reads SQVTM; CDR2 reads ANQGSEA. In regard to this clone: Antigen unknown.

This clonotype was obtained from an adult who had recovered from COVID-19. The chain uses TRBV29-1 and TRBJ2-5; D unclear. The sample in question was peripheral blood, obtained after recovery from COVID-19. The CDR3 DNA follows: TGCAGCGTTCAACAAGAGACCCAGTACTTC. This codes for CSVQQETQYF.